Sequencing of this T cell receptor (beta chain) was carried out in a study of response to subunit inactivated influenza vaccine. The table lists this clonotype with a few counts. Trimming took 0 bases from V and 0 from J, leaving 9 bases between them. There are 16 residues in the CDR3. Per germline, CDR1 SGHRS and CDR2 YFSETQ. Each CDR3 protein is one row after TCRdb ran MiXCR on the RT-PCR reads. Found here are about 540,000 distinct CDR3 sequences, roughly a quarter of them singletons; the top ten hold approximately 3%. The data were also submitted as part of a second study, on T cells expressing NK-cell markers. As that study records: Beta-chain TCR cDNA was generated via 5'RACE template switching with UMIs.

The specimen was CD4+ T cells sorted from PBMCs, collected 11 to 12 days after vaccination. The sequence was obtained from a man aged 50 to 59 who received an inactivated influenza vaccine. The V gene is TRBV5-1, the J gene TRBJ1-4; the D gene is possibly TRBD1 (5 bases). The CDR3 sequence: CASSLGDLSTNEKLFF. In DNA form, the CDR3 reads TGCGCCAGCAGCTTGGGGGACCTCTCAACTAATGAAAAACTGTTTTTT.